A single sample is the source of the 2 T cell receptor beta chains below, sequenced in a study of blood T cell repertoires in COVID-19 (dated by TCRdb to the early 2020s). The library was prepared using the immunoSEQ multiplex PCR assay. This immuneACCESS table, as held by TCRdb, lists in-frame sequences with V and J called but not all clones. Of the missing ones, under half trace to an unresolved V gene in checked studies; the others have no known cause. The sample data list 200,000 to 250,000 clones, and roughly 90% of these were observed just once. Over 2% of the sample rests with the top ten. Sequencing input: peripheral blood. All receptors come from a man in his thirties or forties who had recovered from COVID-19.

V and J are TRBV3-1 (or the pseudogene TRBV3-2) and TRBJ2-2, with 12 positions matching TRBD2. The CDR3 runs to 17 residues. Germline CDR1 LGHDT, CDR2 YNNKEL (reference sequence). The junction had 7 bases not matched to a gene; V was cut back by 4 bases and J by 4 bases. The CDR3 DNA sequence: TGTGCCAGCAGCCCCCTAGCGGGGGGGCGAGTCACCGGGGAGCTGTTTTTT. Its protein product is CASSPLAGGRVTGELFF.

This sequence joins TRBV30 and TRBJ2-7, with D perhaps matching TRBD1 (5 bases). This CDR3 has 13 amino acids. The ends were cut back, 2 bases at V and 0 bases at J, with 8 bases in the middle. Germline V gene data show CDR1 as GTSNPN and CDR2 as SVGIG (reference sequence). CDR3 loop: CAWSTGASYEQYF. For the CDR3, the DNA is TGTGCCTGGAGTACAGGTGCCTCCTACGAGCAGTACTTC.